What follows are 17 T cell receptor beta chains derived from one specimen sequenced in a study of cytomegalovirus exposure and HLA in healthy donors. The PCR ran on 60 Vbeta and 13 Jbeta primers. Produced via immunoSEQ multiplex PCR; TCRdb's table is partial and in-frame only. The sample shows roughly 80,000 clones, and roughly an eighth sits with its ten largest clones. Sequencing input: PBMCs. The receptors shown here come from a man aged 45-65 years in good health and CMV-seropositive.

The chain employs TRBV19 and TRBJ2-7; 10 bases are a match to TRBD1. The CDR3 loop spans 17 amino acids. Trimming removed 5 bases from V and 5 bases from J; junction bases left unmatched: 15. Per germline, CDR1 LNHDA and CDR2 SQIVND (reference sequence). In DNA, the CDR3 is TGTGCCAGTAGTCCCCGCGGGGGACAGGGGCTACTGAACGAGCAGTACGTC. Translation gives CASSPRGGQGLLNEQYV.

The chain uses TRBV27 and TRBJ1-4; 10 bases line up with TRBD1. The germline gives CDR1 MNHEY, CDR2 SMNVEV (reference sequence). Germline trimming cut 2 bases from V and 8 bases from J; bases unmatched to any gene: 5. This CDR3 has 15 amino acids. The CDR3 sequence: CASSLLRQGAEKLFF. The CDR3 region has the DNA TGTGCCAGCAGTTTACTGCGACAGGGGGCCGAAAAACTGTTTTTT.

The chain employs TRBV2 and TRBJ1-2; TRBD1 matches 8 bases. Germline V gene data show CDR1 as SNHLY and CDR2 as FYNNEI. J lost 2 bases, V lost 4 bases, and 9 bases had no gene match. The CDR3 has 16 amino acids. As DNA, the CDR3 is TGTGCCAGCAGTGTTTCCGGGACAGGCTCCAACTATGGCTACACCTTC. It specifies CASSVSGTGSNYGYTF. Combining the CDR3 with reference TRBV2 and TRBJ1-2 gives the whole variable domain EPEVTQTPSHQVTQMGQEVILRCVPISNHLYFYWYRQILGQKVEFLVSFYNNEISEKSEIFDDQFSVERPDGSNFTLKIRSTKLEDSAMYFCASSVSGTGSNYGYTFGSGTRLTVV.

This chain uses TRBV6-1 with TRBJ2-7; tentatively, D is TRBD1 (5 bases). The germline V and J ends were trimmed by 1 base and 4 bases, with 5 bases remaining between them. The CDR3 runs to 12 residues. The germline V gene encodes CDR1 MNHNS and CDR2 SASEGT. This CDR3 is CASSEGQYEQYV. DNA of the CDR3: TGTGCCAGCAGTGAAGGACAGTACGAGCAGTACGTC.

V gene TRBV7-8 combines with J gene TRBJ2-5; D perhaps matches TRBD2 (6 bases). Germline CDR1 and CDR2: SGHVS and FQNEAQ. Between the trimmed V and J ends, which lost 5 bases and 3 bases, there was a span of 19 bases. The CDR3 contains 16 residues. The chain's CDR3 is CASSPSGRNLKETQYF. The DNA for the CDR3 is TGTGCCAGCAGCCCAAGCGGGCGGAACCTAAAAGAGACCCAGTACTTC.

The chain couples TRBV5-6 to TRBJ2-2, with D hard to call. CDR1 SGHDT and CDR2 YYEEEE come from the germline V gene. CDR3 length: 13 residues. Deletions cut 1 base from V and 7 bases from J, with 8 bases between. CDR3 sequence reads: CASSLNGGGELFF. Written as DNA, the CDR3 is TGTGCCAGCAGCTTGAACGGTGGCGGGGAGCTGTTTTTT.

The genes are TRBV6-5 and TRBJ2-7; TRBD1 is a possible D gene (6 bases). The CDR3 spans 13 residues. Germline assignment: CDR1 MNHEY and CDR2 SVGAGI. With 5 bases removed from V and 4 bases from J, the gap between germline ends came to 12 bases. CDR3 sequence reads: CASSHGGLYEQYV. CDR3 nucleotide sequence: TGTGCCAGCAGTCATGGGGGCTTATACGAGCAGTACGTC.

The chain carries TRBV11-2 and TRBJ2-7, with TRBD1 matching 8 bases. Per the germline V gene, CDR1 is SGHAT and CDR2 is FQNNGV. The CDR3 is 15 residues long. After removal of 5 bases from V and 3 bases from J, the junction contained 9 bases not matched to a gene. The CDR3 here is CASSPGQGSFYEQYV. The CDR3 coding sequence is TGTGCCAGCAGCCCCGGACAGGGTAGCTTCTACGAGCAGTACGTC.

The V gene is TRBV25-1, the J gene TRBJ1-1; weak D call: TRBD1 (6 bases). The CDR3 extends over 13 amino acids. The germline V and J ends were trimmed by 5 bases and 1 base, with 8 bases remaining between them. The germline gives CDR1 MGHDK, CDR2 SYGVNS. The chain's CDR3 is CASSQGRNTEAFF. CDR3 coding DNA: TGTGCCAGCAGTCAGGGGAGGAACACTGAAGCTTTCTTT.

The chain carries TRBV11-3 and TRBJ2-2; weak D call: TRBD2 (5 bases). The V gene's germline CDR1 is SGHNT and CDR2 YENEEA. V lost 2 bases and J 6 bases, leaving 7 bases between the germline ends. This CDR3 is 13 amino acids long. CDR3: CASSLRGSGELFF. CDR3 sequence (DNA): TGTGCCAGCAGCTTACGGGGTTCCGGGGAGCTGTTTTTT.

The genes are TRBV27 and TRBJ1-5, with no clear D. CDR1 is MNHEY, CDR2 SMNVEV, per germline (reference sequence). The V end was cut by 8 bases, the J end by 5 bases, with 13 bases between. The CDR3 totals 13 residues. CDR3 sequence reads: CASSGGVYQPQHF. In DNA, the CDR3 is TGTGCCAGCTCGGGTGGAGTATATCAGCCCCAGCATTTT.

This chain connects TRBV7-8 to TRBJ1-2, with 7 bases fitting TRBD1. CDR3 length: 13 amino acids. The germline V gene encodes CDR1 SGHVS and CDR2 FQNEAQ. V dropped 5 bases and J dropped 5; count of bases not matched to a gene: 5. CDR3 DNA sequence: TGTGCCAGCAGCGATGGGACAGCTTATGGCTACACCTTC. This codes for CASSDGTAYGYTF.

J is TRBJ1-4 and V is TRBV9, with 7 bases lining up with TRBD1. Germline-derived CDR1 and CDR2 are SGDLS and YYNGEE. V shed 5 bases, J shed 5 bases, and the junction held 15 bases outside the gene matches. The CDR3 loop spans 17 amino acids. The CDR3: CASSPRTGSIANEKLFF. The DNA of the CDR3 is TGTGCCAGCAGTCCCAGGACAGGAAGCATTGCCAATGAAAAACTGTTTTTT.

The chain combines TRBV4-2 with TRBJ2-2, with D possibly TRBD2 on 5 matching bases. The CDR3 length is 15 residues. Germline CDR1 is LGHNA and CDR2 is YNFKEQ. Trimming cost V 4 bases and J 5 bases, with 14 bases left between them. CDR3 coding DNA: TGTGCCAGCAGCCCGGACCCCCCGGGGACCGGGGAGCTGTTTTTT. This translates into CASSPDPPGTGELFF.

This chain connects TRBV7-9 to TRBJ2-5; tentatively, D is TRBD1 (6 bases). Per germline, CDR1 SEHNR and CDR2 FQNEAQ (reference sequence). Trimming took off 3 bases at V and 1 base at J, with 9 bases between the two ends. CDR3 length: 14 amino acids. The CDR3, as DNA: TGTGCCAGCAGCTTCCAGACAGGCCAAGAGACCCAGTACTTC. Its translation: CASSFQTGQETQYF.

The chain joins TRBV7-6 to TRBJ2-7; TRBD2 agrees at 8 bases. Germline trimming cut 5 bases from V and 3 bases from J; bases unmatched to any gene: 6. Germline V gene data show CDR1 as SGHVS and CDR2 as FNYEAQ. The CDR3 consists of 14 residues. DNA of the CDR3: TGTGCCAGCAGCCCCGGTGCGGGGGGCTACGAGCAGTACGTC. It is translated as CASSPGAGGYEQYV.

CDR3 amino acids: CASGRRSNQPQHF. In DNA form, the CDR3 reads TGTGCCAGCGGACGGAGGAGCAATCAGCCCCAGCATTTT. The genes are TRBV28 and TRBJ1-5; D is ambiguous. Per germline, CDR1 MDHEN and CDR2 SYDVKM. The V and J ends lost 8 bases and 1 base respectively, with 9 bases between them. This CDR3 is 13 amino acids long.